These 12 T cell receptor beta chains were sequenced from one sample in a study of PD-L1 blockade in urothelial cancer. As to time point: pretreatment peripheral blood. The repertoire was sequenced with immunoSEQ multiplex PCR; TCRdb's copy has only in-frame clones and lacks some. The sample lists 43,000 or so clones, over 75% occurring once. This specimen consisted of PBMCs, obtained around atezolizumab (anti-PD-L1) treatment. The receptors here all came from a man in his sixties with urothelial cancer.

The V gene is TRBV5-1, the J gene TRBJ2-7; TRBD2 is a possible D gene (5 bases). Germline V CDR1 and CDR2: SGHRS, YFSETQ. With 1 base removed from V and 2 bases from J, the gap between germline ends came to 7 bases. The CDR3 covers 13 residues. CDR3 residues: CASSLSGPYEQYF. CDR3 sequence (DNA): TGCGCCAGCAGCTTGAGCGGCCCCTACGAGCAGTACTTC.

This chain links TRBV11-3 with TRBJ2-1; 10 bases are shared with TRBD2. There are 17 residues in the CDR3. CDR1 is SGHNT and CDR2 is YENEEA in the germline V gene. Trimming at V came to 5 bases and at J to 6 bases, leaving 13 bases not matched to a gene. The CDR3 loop is CASSQGGGSGGFNEQFF. CDR3 DNA sequence: TGTGCCAGCAGCCAGGGAGGTGGTAGCGGGGGGTTCAATGAGCAGTTCTTC.

This chain uses TRBV2 with TRBJ2-3; D unresolved. Germline V gene lookup returns CDR1 SNHLY and CDR2 FYNNEI. The CDR3 totals 16 residues. V was cut by 3 bases and J by 0 bases, with 13 bases left in between. This CDR3 reads CASSDSLSLSTDTQYF. CDR3 DNA: TGTGCCAGCAGTGATTCTTTATCCCTCAGCACAGATACGCAGTATTTT.

The chain has TRBV5-1 and TRBJ2-7; 9 bases agree with TRBD2. CDR3 length: 15 amino acids. V dropped 0 bases and J dropped 3; count of bases not matched to a gene: 4. In germline, CDR1 is SGHRS, CDR2 YFSETQ. The DNA of the CDR3 is TGCGCCAGCAGCTTGGATGGGACTAGCCTCTACGAGCAGTACTTC. Translated, it gives CASSLDGTSLYEQYF. Complete variable domain (other parts from reference TRBV5-1 and TRBJ2-7): KAGVTQTPRYLIKTRGQQVTLSCSPISGHRSVSWYQQTPGQGLQFLFEYFSETQRNKGNFPGRFSGRQFSNSRSEMNVSTLELGDSALYLCASSLDGTSLYEQYFGPGTRLTVT.

This chain links TRBV11-2 with TRBJ2-2; D remains unclear. The CDR3 loop spans 13 amino acids. Germline lookup yields CDR1 SGHAT and CDR2 FQNNGV. With 1 base removed from V and 2 bases from J, the gap between germline ends came to 2 bases. Here the CDR3 reads CASSLANTGELFF. DNA of the CDR3: TGTGCCAGCAGCTTAGCTAACACCGGGGAGCTGTTTTTT.

This clone came up once. This chain connects TRBV28 to TRBJ2-5, with D possibly TRBD2 on 6 matching bases. V was trimmed by 0 bases and J by 4 bases, leaving 12 bases between them. Germline values: CDR1 MDHEN, CDR2 SYDVKM. There are 15 residues in the CDR3. CDR3 in DNA: TGTGCCAGCAGTTTATGGGAGGGAGGCCCAGAGACCCAGTACTTC. It translates to CASSLWEGGPETQYF.

This chain joins TRBV2 and TRBJ1-2, with a tentative D call TRBD1 (6 bases). V dropped 6 bases and J dropped 0 bases, with 11 bases sitting between them. This CDR3 comprises 14 residues. Germline CDR1 reads SNHLY; CDR2 reads FYNNEI. In DNA, the CDR3 is TGTGCCAGCAGACGGGACACAACTAACTATGGCTACACCTTC. Its translation: CASRRDTTNYGYTF.

This chain uses TRBV5-1 with TRBJ2-1, with 15 bases aligning to TRBD2. CDR1 and CDR2 (germline): SGHRS, YFSETQ. The J segment lost 8 bases and the V segment lost 7 bases, leaving 7 bases of the junction unmatched. This CDR3 contains 15 residues. The CDR3 spells CASSLGTSGGYEQFF. The DNA of the CDR3 is TGCGCCAGCTCACTCGGGACTAGCGGGGGGTATGAGCAGTTCTTC. Using reference TRBV5-1 and TRBJ2-1 for the parts outside the CDR3, the full variable domain is KAGVTQTPRYLIKTRGQQVTLSCSPISGHRSVSWYQQTPGQGLQFLFEYFSETQRNKGNFPGRFSGRQFSNSRSEMNVSTLELGDSALYLCASSLGTSGGYEQFFGPGTRLTVL.

V is TRBV18 and J is TRBJ2-3, with a possible D match to TRBD1 (6 bases). This CDR3 is built from 18 residues. Germline V gives CDR1 KGHSH, CDR2 LQKENI. Trimming removed 3 bases at V and 0 bases at J, with 19 bases between. The CDR3 DNA reads TGTGCCAGCTCACCGCTCCGGGACACTCAATCTAGCACAGATACGCAGTATTTT. Translation: CASSPLRDTQSSTDTQYF.

The chain employs TRBV2 and TRBJ1-1; D is unclear. Germline loops: CDR1 SNHLY, CDR2 FYNNEI. Deletions cut 6 bases from V and 4 bases from J, with 15 bases between. The CDR3 covers 14 residues. CDR3 protein: CASSAVVVPTEAFF. CDR3 nucleotides: TGTGCCAGCAGCGCCGTGGTAGTCCCCACTGAAGCTTTCTTT.

The chain employs TRBV4-1 and TRBJ2-7; 13 positions agree with TRBD2. This CDR3 is 17 amino acids long. Germline loops: CDR1 MGHRA, CDR2 YSYEKL. J gave up 6 bases and V 1 base, and 9 bases lay outside the gene matches. The CDR3: CASSQGRTGLAGSEQYF. CDR3 coding DNA: TGCGCCAGCAGCCAAGGAAGAACGGGACTAGCGGGATCCGAGCAGTACTTC.

This clone was detected only a few times. The chain joins TRBV5-1 to TRBJ1-3; D remains ambiguous. The length of the CDR3 is 17 residues. Per germline, CDR1 SGHRS and CDR2 YFSETQ. V gave up 4 bases and J gave up 0 bases, with 17 bases separating them. The DNA for the CDR3 is TGCGCCAGCAGCCCGTCGTCGGGAAGCCTCTCTGGAAACACCATATATTTT. Its translation is CASSPSSGSLSGNTIYF.